These 32 T cell receptor beta chains share one sample of origin, sequenced in a study of CD4 T cells in relation to SARS-CoV-2 and coronaviruses. TCRdb's copy holds only in-frame clones and misses some; the assay was immunoSEQ multiplex PCR. The table lists tens of thousands of clones, around 78% of them singletons, with roughly a fifth in the top ten. CD4+ T cells from unexposed donors were obtained before the COVID-19 pandemic (2011-2018). CD4+ T cells were isolated from the cells after more than 8 days of culture. For these receptors, no antigen is known. Sequences were obtained from CD4+ T cells from PBMCs, cultured in vitro. These receptors were taken from a human donor in good health.

The chain combines TRBV18 with TRBJ2-7; TRBD1 aligns across 8 bases. V lost 5 bases and J lost 2; bases outside the gene matches: 8. Germline lookup yields CDR1 KGHSH and CDR2 LQKENI. The CDR3 runs 15 residues. This CDR3 reads CASSSPGTGTYEQYF. The CDR3 DNA sequence: TGTGCCAGCTCATCGCCGGGGACAGGTACCTACGAGCAGTACTTC.

The rearrangement links TRBV29-1 to TRBJ2-6, with D possibly being TRBD2 (5 bases). The V gene lost 5 bases and the J gene lost 3 bases, with 8 bases spanning the gap. This CDR3 is 13 amino acids long. Germline CDR1 reads SQVTM; CDR2 reads ANQGSEA. This CDR3 is CSVRGHGANVLTF. CDR3 coding DNA: TGCAGCGTTCGAGGGCATGGGGCCAACGTCCTGACTTTC.

This sequence joins TRBV18 and TRBJ1-5; a weak D match, TRBD1 (6 bases). The CDR3 runs to 15 residues. The germline V and J ends were trimmed by 6 bases and 5 bases, with 17 bases remaining between them. Germline values: CDR1 KGHSH, CDR2 LQKENI. The chain's CDR3 is CASSQARGEDQPQHF. The CDR3, as DNA: TGTGCCAGCTCGCAGGCCAGGGGTGAGGATCAGCCCCAGCATTTT. The complete variable domain, with remaining parts taken from reference TRBV18 and TRBJ1-5, reads NAGVMQNPRHLVRRRGQEARLRCSPMKGHSHVYWYRQLPEEGLKFMVYLQKENIIDESGMPKERFSAEFPKEGPSILRIQQVVRGDSAAYFCASSQARGEDQPQHFGDGTRLSIL.

J is TRBJ1-3 and V is TRBV10-3; D may be TRBD1 (6 bases). V lost 10 bases to trimming and J lost 0 bases, with 16 bases between them. The length of the CDR3 is 15 residues. Germline-derived CDR1 and CDR2 are ENHRY and SYGVKD. CDR3 sequence (DNA): TGTGCCAGTATCGACTCGACAGGCTCTGGAAACACCATATATTTT. This sequence encodes CASIDSTGSGNTIYF.

V gene TRBV5-4 combines with J gene TRBJ2-3; D may be TRBD2 (6 bases). In germline, CDR1 is SGHNT, CDR2 YYREEE (reference sequence). The CDR3 runs to 15 residues. The V gene lost 0 bases and the J gene lost 0 bases, with 8 bases spanning the gap. CDR3 in amino acids: CASSLELASTDTQYF. CDR3 DNA: TGTGCCAGCAGCTTGGAGCTAGCGAGCACAGATACGCAGTATTTT.

In this sample, this clone turned up once. The chain is built from TRBV2 and TRBJ1-2, with 9 bases identical to TRBD1. The CDR3 sequence is 14 residues long. With 6 bases clipped from V and 5 bases from J, the junction kept 7 bases outside the gene matches. Germline CDR1 and CDR2: SNHLY and FYNNEI. CDR3 sequence reads: CASRDTGTGYGYTF. For the CDR3, the DNA is TGTGCCAGCAGAGATACCGGGACAGGGTATGGCTACACCTTC.

The chain uses TRBV28 and TRBJ1-3; D is unresolved. This CDR3 has 17 amino acids. Trimming left V 7 bases short and J 0 bases short, with 19 bases between. Looked up from germline, CDR1 is MDHEN and CDR2 is SYDVKM. CDR3 DNA sequence: TGTGCCAGCATCCCCAGTTCCTTGTTTTCCTCTGGAAACACCATATATTTT. Its translation: CASIPSSLFSSGNTIYF.

The chain has TRBV6-6 and TRBJ2-4; a possible D gene is TRBD2 (7 bases). V shed 5 bases and J shed 1 base, with 18 bases lying between them. This CDR3 is built from 17 residues. Germline CDR1 and CDR2: MNHNY and SVGAGI (reference sequence). The CDR3 nucleotides read TGTGCCAGCAGTCCCTCTGGGGGGGGCTACGCCAAAAACATTCAGTACTTC. It is translated as CASSPSGGGYAKNIQYF.

The chain links TRBV6-2 or TRBV6-3 to TRBJ2-1; 15 bases are a match to TRBD2. V gave up 6 bases and J gave up 6 bases; unmatched junction bases: 6. The CDR3 runs to 16 residues. In germline, CDR1 is MNHEY, CDR2 SVGEGT. The DNA for the CDR3 is TGTGCCAGCAGCCAGGGACTAGCGGGAGGACGCAATGAGCAGTTCTTC. This sequence encodes CASSQGLAGGRNEQFF.

This sequence joins TRBV7-3 and TRBJ2-3; D is perhaps TRBD1 (6 bases). This CDR3 has 15 amino acids. V lost 6 bases, J lost 10 bases, and 23 bases lay in between. In germline, CDR1 is SGHTA, CDR2 FQGTGA. The CDR3, as DNA: TGTGCCAGCAGTCATGAAACGACAGGACATAACTCGCAGTATTTT. Translated: CASSHETTGHNSQYF. Full variable domain (remainder filled in from reference TRBV7-3 and TRBJ2-3): GAGVSQTPSNKVTEKGKYVELRCDPISGHTALYWYRQSLGQGPEFLIYFQGTGAADDSGLPNDRFFAVRPEGSVSTLKIQRTERGDSAVYLCASSHETTGHNSQYFGPGTRLTVL.

The chain has TRBV6-6 and TRBJ1-5; TRBD1 might be the D (6 bases). The V end lost 7 bases, the J end lost 2 bases, and 18 bases lay between the germline ends. Germline assignment: CDR1 MNHNY and CDR2 SVGAGI (reference sequence). This CDR3 has 16 residues. CDR3: CASNLMGGAGNQPQHF. The CDR3 bases are TGTGCCAGCAATCTGATGGGGGGCGCCGGCAATCAGCCCCAGCATTTT.

As to this clone: Mismatch with germline at one junction end may stem from a read error. The chain recombines TRBV7-3 with TRBJ2-5; possibly TRBD2 for D (7 bases). The length of the CDR3 is 13 residues. CDR1 is SGHTA and CDR2 is FQGTGA in the germline V gene. The CDR3 spells CASSLREGENQYF. The CDR3 nucleotides read TGTGCCAGCAGCTTAAGGGAGGGGGAGAACCAGTACTTC.

This clone was observed a single time. This chain joins TRBV5-1 and TRBJ2-7; 8 nucleotides agree with TRBD1. CDR1 is SGHRS, CDR2 YFSETQ, per germline. The CDR3 contains 16 residues. J lost 2 bases, V lost 0 bases, and 7 bases had no gene match. The CDR3 region is CASSLGGQVVTYEQYF. The CDR3 bases are TGCGCCAGCAGCTTGGGGGGACAGGTCGTTACCTACGAGCAGTACTTC.

There are a few counts of this clone. V usage is TRBV19 and J usage is TRBJ1-4; D gene ambiguous. From germline, CDR1 is LNHDA and CDR2 SQIVND (reference sequence). The CDR3 sequence is 15 residues long. V was cut by 6 bases and J by 0 bases, with 11 bases left in between. CDR3 sequence: CASSSVGATNEKLFF. The CDR3 DNA is TGTGCCAGTAGCTCTGTAGGAGCAACTAATGAAAAACTGTTTTTT.

The chain employs TRBV4-1 and TRBJ1-5, with D possibly TRBD1 on 6 matching bases. The CDR3 is 16 amino acids. Germline CDR1 and CDR2: MGHRA and YSYEKL. V dropped 0 bases and J dropped 9 bases, with 18 bases sitting between them. The CDR3 coding sequence is TGCGCCAGCAGCCAAGATTGGGGGGGCCTCCGAAGGCCCCAGCATTTT. Protein: CASSQDWGGLRRPQHF.

V usage is TRBV20-1 and J usage is TRBJ2-5; no clear D gene. Trimming took 6 bases from V and 5 from J, leaving 10 bases between them. Germline V gene data show CDR1 as DFQATT and CDR2 as SNEGSKA (reference sequence). The CDR3 spans 11 residues. CDR3 bases: TGCAGTGCCCATATATCCGAGACCCAGTACTTC. Translating gives CSAHISETQYF.

This rearrangement joins TRBV7-2 to TRBJ2-7; 8 bases match TRBD1. Trimming took 2 bases from V and 3 from J; bases not matched to a gene: 3. The CDR3 has 14 residues. The germline CDR1 and CDR2 sequences are SGHTA and FQGNSA. The CDR3 DNA reads TGTGCCAGCAGCTTAAAGGGACAGGTCTACGAGCAGTACTTC. This encodes CASSLKGQVYEQYF.

The chain couples TRBV7-2 to TRBJ1-6; possibly TRBD1 for D (5 bases). Per germline, CDR1 SGHTA and CDR2 FQGNSA. V lost 7 bases, J lost 5 bases, and 15 bases lay in between. The length of the CDR3 is 15 residues. CDR3 sequence: CASTRWGRDNSPLHF. The CDR3 DNA sequence: TGTGCCAGCACCCGTTGGGGACGTGATAATTCACCCCTCCACTTT.

Of note for this clone: At one end, the junction sequence differs from germline, possibly due to a read error. The chain carries TRBV2 and TRBJ2-7; D unclear. CDR1 is SNHLY and CDR2 is FYNNEI in the germline V gene. This CDR3 region has 14 residues. The CDR3 DNA reads as TGTGCCAGCAGTGAACGCCGCTCACCGACAACTGCACCGTTC. Encoded protein: CASSERRSPTTAPF. The full variable domain, in which reference TRBV2 and TRBJ2-7 provide the parts outside the CDR3, is EPEVTQTPSHQVTQMGQEVILRCVPISNHLYFYWYRQILGQKVEFLVSFYNNEISEKSEIFDDQFSVERPDGSNFTLKIRSTKLEDSAMYFCASSERRSPTTAPFGPGTRLTVT.

This clone has more than one count but fewer than ten. This rearrangement joins TRBV11-2 to TRBJ1-3; TRBD1 agrees at 9 bases. CDR1 and CDR2 from the germline V gene are SGHAT and FQNNGV. This CDR3 has 16 amino acids. V lost 1 base and J lost 4; bases outside the gene matches: 5. CDR3 residues: CASSLARTGVGNTIYF. Written as DNA, the CDR3 is TGTGCCAGCAGCTTAGCCCGGACAGGGGTCGGAAACACCATATATTTT.

This rearrangement joins TRBV19 to TRBJ1-6; 8 nucleotides line up with TRBD1. The CDR3 spans 16 residues. The V and J ends lost 2 bases and 5 bases, in that order; junction bases with no gene match: 5. The germline V gene encodes CDR1 LNHDA and CDR2 SQIVND (reference sequence). The chain's CDR3 is CASSIQPGQDNSPLHF. In nucleotides, the CDR3 is TGTGCCAGTAGTATACAGCCGGGACAGGATAATTCACCCCTCCACTTT.

The chain employs TRBV19 and TRBJ2-1; the D gene is possibly TRBD1 (6 bases). The CDR3 extends over 15 amino acids. Germline CDR1 reads LNHDA; CDR2 reads SQIVND (reference sequence). V shed 8 bases and J shed 3 bases, with 17 bases lying between them. CDR3 nucleotide sequence: TGTGCCAGTTCCGCAGGACAGTACAACTACAATGAGCAGTTCTTC. Protein product: CASSAGQYNYNEQFF.

This chain joins TRBV6-2 or TRBV6-3 and TRBJ2-2; TRBD2 matches 8 bases. Germline values: CDR1 MNHEY, CDR2 SVGEGT. Unmatched junction bases numbered 2, after V lost 3 bases and J lost 5 bases. The CDR3 is made up of 14 amino acids. CDR3 sequence (DNA): TGTGCCAGCAGTTATAGCGGGGAGACCGGGGAGCTGTTTTTT. The encoded protein is CASSYSGETGELFF.

V and J are TRBV2 and TRBJ2-2, with 7 bases identical to TRBD1. Trimming at V came to 7 bases and at J to 5 bases, leaving 7 bases not matched to a gene. CDR3 length equals 14 residues. Germline CDR1 and CDR2: SNHLY and FYNNEI. CDR3 sequence: CASTLLRGTGELFF. In nucleotides, the CDR3 is TGTGCCAGCACCCTTCTCAGGGGGACCGGGGAGCTGTTTTTT.

The gene calls are TRBV12-3 or TRBV12-4 and TRBJ2-7; 7 bases match TRBD1. The CDR3 extends over 13 amino acids. Losses at the gene ends were 6 bases for V and 10 bases for J; bases not matched to a gene: 12. CDR3 nucleotide sequence: TGTGCCAGCAGCCGGGACAGCGACGTCTATCAGTACTTC. Protein: CASSRDSDVYQYF.

This clone was picked up one time. The rearrangement uses TRBV5-1 and TRBJ2-3, with unresolved D. Per germline, CDR1 SGHRS and CDR2 YFSETQ. CDR3 length: 16 amino acids. The ends were cut back, 0 bases at V and 0 bases at J, with 11 bases in the middle. CDR3 sequence reads: CASSLAANPSTDTQYF. The CDR3 coding sequence is TGCGCCAGCAGCTTGGCCGCCAATCCGAGCACAGATACGCAGTATTTT.

The chain has TRBV4-3 and TRBJ2-2, with D hard to call. CDR3 length: 16 amino acids. The germline V gene encodes CDR1 LGHNA and CDR2 YSLEER. V was shortened by 0 bases and J by 3 bases, with 11 bases between the two germline ends. As DNA, the CDR3 is TGCGCCAGCAGCCAAGAACGGGCAGGTCACACCGGGGAGCTGTTTTTT. Amino acid sequence: CASSQERAGHTGELFF.

The genes are TRBV6-1 and TRBJ1-2; 8 bases map to TRBD1. The CDR3 covers 15 residues. From germline, CDR1 is MNHNS and CDR2 SASEGT. The trim removed 0 bases at V and 5 bases at J, leaving 5 bases unmatched. The CDR3 DNA is TGTGCCAGCAGTGAAGCGCTTCAGGGGGCGTATGGCTACACCTTC. Translated: CASSEALQGAYGYTF.

This rearrangement joins TRBV27 to TRBJ2-3; no clear D gene. The CDR3 contains 14 residues. The germline V gene has CDR1 MNHEY and CDR2 SMNVEV (reference sequence). Trimming cost V 2 bases and J 0 bases, with 6 bases left between them. The CDR3 here is CASSLRRSTDTQYF. For the CDR3, the DNA is TGTGCCAGCAGTTTACGGCGTAGCACAGATACGCAGTATTTT.

This clone was seen only once. This chain uses TRBV2 with TRBJ1-1, with D unresolved. The CDR3 totals 14 residues. Germline V gene sequence: CDR1 SNHLY, CDR2 FYNNEI. Trimming removed 7 bases at V and 0 bases at J, with 12 bases between. CDR3 coding DNA: TGTGCCAGCACTACGACGGGAGTGAACACTGAAGCTTTCTTT. This codes for CASTTTGVNTEAFF.

This clone occurred a few times. In DNA, the CDR3 is TGTGCCAGCAGCTTAGGCGGGAGGGCCGAGGAGACCCAGTACTTC. It translates to CASSLGGRAEETQYF. The chain employs TRBV7-9 and TRBJ2-5; 9 bases are shared with TRBD2. Germline V gene data show CDR1 as SEHNR and CDR2 as FQNEAQ (reference sequence). The CDR3 sequence is 15 residues long. V was pared by 1 base and J by 5 bases, with 5 bases of the junction left unmatched.

The V call is TRBV3-1 (or the pseudogene TRBV3-2), the J call TRBJ1-2; D not resolved. With 1 base removed from V and 4 bases from J, the gap between germline ends came to 10 bases. The CDR3 has 14 residues. Germline assignment: CDR1 LGHDT and CDR2 YNNKEL (reference sequence). CDR3 sequence (DNA): TGTGCCAGCAGCCAAGGACCCTCGGGCTATGGCTACACCTTC. Encoded protein: CASSQGPSGYGYTF.